The next 15 T cell receptor beta chains were all read from a single sample in a study of blood T cell repertoires in COVID-19. Measured with immunoSEQ multiplex PCR; TCRdb has only the in-frame clones, and not every one. The repertoire holds roughly 160,000 clones, with 80% to 85% as singletons. Material for sequencing was peripheral blood. The receptors here all came from an older woman with acute or convalescent COVID-19.

The gene calls are TRBV7-2 and TRBJ2-7; D gene uncertain. Trimming cost V 1 base and J 2 bases, with 15 bases left between them. Per germline, CDR1 SGHTA and CDR2 FQGNSA. The CDR3 totals 16 residues. CDR3 sequence: CASSLEPRLSTYEQYF. In DNA, the CDR3 is TGTGCCAGCAGCTTAGAGCCCAGGTTATCTACCTACGAGCAGTACTTC.

This CDR3 reads CASGLVPQGLTHEQYF. CDR3 nucleotides: TGTGCTAGTGGTTTGGTTCCACAGGGTTTAACCCACGAGCAGTACTTC. The genes are TRBV12-5 and TRBJ2-7, with D possibly being TRBD1 (6 bases). The CDR3 sequence is 16 residues long. V was clipped by 0 bases and J by 5 bases, with 17 bases between them. CDR1 and CDR2 (germline): LGHNT, FRNRAP.

This chain uses TRBV28 with TRBJ2-7; a possible D gene is TRBD2 (6 bases). The ends were cut back, 6 bases at V and 2 bases at J, with 8 bases in the middle. Looked up from germline, CDR1 is MDHEN and CDR2 is SYDVKM. The CDR3 sequence is 12 residues long. In DNA, the CDR3 is TGTGCCAGCAGACGACTAGCCTACGAGCAGTACTTC. This gives the protein CASRRLAYEQYF.

The chain employs TRBV6-2 or TRBV6-3 and TRBJ1-2; D unclear. Trimming shortened V by 2 bases and J by 4 bases, and 17 bases separated the two germline ends. This CDR3 comprises 16 residues. CDR1 is MNHEY, CDR2 SVGEGT, per germline. The CDR3 DNA is TGTGCCAGCAGTTACGCGGGCAGCCTCGGCGCCTATGGCTACACCTTC. This encodes CASSYAGSLGAYGYTF.

The gene calls are TRBV6-1 and TRBJ2-7; a weak D match, TRBD1 (5 bases). Germline V CDR1 and CDR2: MNHNS, SASEGT. Deletions cut 1 base from V and 2 bases from J, with 12 bases between. This CDR3 has 15 residues. The CDR3 spells CASSEGRGPPYEQYF. The CDR3 DNA reads TGTGCCAGCAGTGAAGGAAGGGGCCCGCCCTACGAGCAGTACTTC.

The chain couples TRBV3-1 (or the pseudogene TRBV3-2) to TRBJ1-1, with 9 bases matching TRBD1. Germline values: CDR1 LGHDT, CDR2 YNNKEL (reference sequence). The CDR3 consists of 15 residues. V shed 4 bases, J shed 1 base, and the junction held 4 bases outside the gene matches. The CDR3: CASSPGTGTNTEAFF. The CDR3 nucleotides read TGTGCCAGCAGCCCCGGGACAGGGACGAACACTGAAGCTTTCTTT.

CDR3 sequence (DNA): TGCGCCAGCAGCTCGAGGGGGGACAGGGGTTACGAGCAGTACTTC. This codes for CASSSRGDRGYEQYF. V is TRBV5-1 and J is TRBJ2-7; 10 bases map to TRBD1. Germline CDR1 SGHRS, CDR2 YFSETQ. This CDR3 comprises 15 residues. V lost 3 bases to trimming and J lost 4 bases; unmatched junction nucleotides: 7.

This clone occurred once. The chain uses TRBV21-1 and TRBJ1-2. TRBV21-1 is a pseudogene segment. This CDR3 comprises 17 residues. The CDR3 DNA reads as TGTGCCAGCAGGACACCCCCGGTGGGGGGTTCCTTCTATGGCTACACCTTC. Its translation: CASRTPPVGGSFYGYTF.

The J gene is TRBJ1-2, the V gene TRBV6-2 or TRBV6-3; D remains unclear. The CDR3 sequence is 12 residues long. CDR1 is MNHEY and CDR2 is SVGEGT in the germline V gene. Trimming left V 0 bases short and J 3 bases short, with 2 bases between. CDR3: CASSYSYYGYTF. The CDR3 DNA follows: TGTGCCAGCAGTTACTCCTACTATGGCTACACCTTC.

The rearrangement links TRBV5-5 to TRBJ2-5; 7 nucleotides match TRBD1. Germline V lookup: CDR1 SGHKS, CDR2 YYEKEE (reference sequence). After removal of 4 bases from V and 5 bases from J, the junction contained 8 bases not matched to a gene. The CDR3 sequence is 14 residues long. CDR3 DNA: TGTGCCAGCAGCCCCGGACAGGTCCGGGAGACCCAGTACTTC. Its translation is CASSPGQVRETQYF.

The genes are TRBV5-1 and TRBJ1-4; 8 nucleotides agree with TRBD1. J gave up 7 bases and V 4 bases, and 6 bases lay outside the gene matches. The CDR3 has 14 residues. CDR1 SGHRS and CDR2 YFSETQ come from the germline V gene. The CDR3 here is CASSAGQVIEKLFF. DNA for the CDR3: TGCGCCAGCAGCGCGGGACAGGTTATTGAAAAACTGTTTTTT.

This clone was recorded only once. This chain uses TRBV5-1 with TRBJ1-2, with TRBD1 as a possible D gene (6 bases). This CDR3 spans 13 amino acids. Trimming cost V 3 bases and J 6 bases, with 12 bases left between them. Germline V gene lookup returns CDR1 SGHRS and CDR2 YFSETQ. For the CDR3, the DNA is TGCGCCAGCAGCTCCCAGGGGACGGATGGCTACACCTTC. Translated: CASSSQGTDGYTF.

The V call is TRBV6-5, the J call TRBJ1-2, with 8 bases lining up with TRBD1. J lost 4 bases, V lost 7 bases, and 8 bases had no gene match. The CDR3 runs to 14 residues. CDR1 and CDR2 (germline): MNHEY, SVGAGI. CDR3 DNA sequence: TGTGCCAGCACCGGACAGGGCACACCCTATGGCTACACCTTC. Its protein product is CASTGQGTPYGYTF.

The V and J genes are TRBV18 and TRBJ2-7; D may be TRBD1 (6 bases). The germline V and J ends were trimmed by 3 bases and 3 bases, with 15 bases remaining between them. This CDR3 region has 15 residues. From germline, CDR1 is KGHSH and CDR2 LQKENI. In DNA, the CDR3 is TGTGCCAGCTCACCCGGGCAGGGGCTGGACTACGAGCAGTACTTC. Translation: CASSPGQGLDYEQYF.

The chain is built from TRBV6-6 and TRBJ2-3; 10 nucleotides agree with TRBD1. The V and J ends lost 5 bases and 3 bases, in that order; junction bases with no gene match: 5. Germline V gives CDR1 MNHNY, CDR2 SVGAGI (reference sequence). This CDR3 has 15 residues. This CDR3 reads CASSAPGQGTDTQYF. In DNA form, the CDR3 reads TGTGCCAGCAGTGCTCCGGGACAGGGGACAGATACGCAGTATTTT.